This TCR beta chain stems from a study of T cell responses to AZD1222 COVID-19 vaccine. The germline CDR1 and CDR2 sequences are MNHEY and SMNVEV (reference sequence). The CDR3 sequence is 14 residues long. V lost 8 bases to trimming and J lost 4 bases, with 17 bases between them. The method was immunoSEQ multiplex PCR; TCRdb's version includes in-frame clones alone and lacks a portion of them. The sample includes 90,000 to 110,000 clones, about 85% seen only once; the top ten take 5% to 5.5%. A word on this clone: Its antigen is not identified.

General observations from the study: Clonal diversity was possibly underestimated, and white British individuals and females predominated among donors.

The TCR comes from an adult in good health. Material: peripheral blood, obtained on day 0 of AZD1222 vaccination. The genes are TRBV27 and TRBJ1-2; D is unresolved. The CDR3 DNA reads TGTGCCAGCCGTCTCCGGAGGGAGGGCTATGGCTACACCTTC. It translates to CASRLRREGYGYTF.